This T cell receptor (beta chain) is drawn from a study of shared clonotypes between healthy human individuals (dated by TCRdb to 2020 to 2021). Background for the entire study: A couple of women and three men aged 18 to 49 years were included in the cohort. Blood TCR repertoires of roughly five healthy adults were deeply sequenced to estimate repertoire size and the extent of clonotype sharing between individuals. Each donor's leukapheresis produced roughly between roughly 0.85 and 9.5 billion PBMCs. Different laboratories and diverse techniques were used to prepare libraries and sequence TCR repertoires, to increase sequencing depth and limit assay-specific biases.

TCR CDR3 regions were amplified from genomic DNA by multiplex PCR using the deep immunoSEQ assay. Genomic DNA extracted from each cell subset was distributed evenly over all wells of several immunoSEQ 96-well plates, and each plate served as one replicate. Each replicate PCR for unsorted PBMC received 300 to 350 ng genomic DNA, equal to about 30,000 T cell genomes. Ten immunoSEQ deep assay plates were used to sequence the unsorted PBMC genomic DNA. Purified libraries were quantified with a Qubit 3.0 fluorometer, sized on a Bioanalyzer 2100, and re-quantified with the KAPA Library Quantification kit. A separate single-read 150-cycle Illumina NextSeq 550 flow cell was used to sequence each immunoSEQ 96-well plate. Per the source publication's procedure: Because the immunoSEQ output included only junctional sequences and no quality scores, the filtering could not be the same as the filtering used for full-length reads. Sequences were annotated with PyIR, a Python wrapper for IgBLAST v1.9, and V/J genes and CDR3 were assigned using IMGT germline references. Reads with weak V/J assignments (E-value above 1e-6), missing CDR3, stop codons, out-of-frame junctions, or ambiguous translated residues were removed. A V3J clonotype was defined by an identical inferred V gene, J gene, and CDR3 amino acid sequence. To compute the percentage overlap between repertoires, the number of shared unique clonotypes was divided by the size of the smaller repertoire. Three approaches were used to assess repertoire richness: RTK rarefaction, the Chao1 estimator, and Recon v2.1 estimates of unobserved clonotypes. TCRdb took this table from immuneACCESS and kept in-frame rearrangements with V and J called. Such tables lack part of the clones; where checked against another copy, unresolved V genes explain under half of the gap, and the rest is unexplained. From that table come the V and J calls and clone size; the DNA was used to work out D and trimming. This sample has about 470,000 clones in its table, and around 79% of those were observed once. Approximately 13% of the sample comes from the top ten.

Notes on this clone: It has no known antigen specificity. The record has no base qualities; no much larger clone is one base away.

Donors were healthy HIV-negative adults with no recently reported acute infections or vaccinations. Only Caucasian adults living in Nashville, Tennessee, USA were represented among the donors. For unsorted samples, some 90 million PBMCs were counted, and genomic DNA was extracted using the QIAamp DNA Blood Mini kit. Blood was obtained by leukapheresis, after which PBMCs were separated by Ficoll-Histopaque density gradient centrifugation and cryopreserved in liquid nitrogen vapor phase. The V end loses 5 bases and the J end loses 7 bases, and a stretch of 15 bases separates them. The germline V gene encodes CDR1 MDHEN and CDR2 SYDVKM. From cysteine to phenylalanine, the CDR3 is 13 amino acids long. Of the read, only the CDR3 DNA is kept; its 39 bases are in frame from base 1. What the work shows at the level of the full study, not this receptor alone: The small number of donors limited the genetic and exposure-history diversity represented. Sampling was restricted to blood, and TCR repertoires in tissues likely differ from the TCR repertoires found in blood. Pairwise subsampling led to the expectation that sequencing depth would affect the degree of clonotype sharing among donors.

The chain employs TRBV28 and TRBJ2-7, and possibly TRBD2, on 5 matching bases. The sequence came from a woman aged 40-49 years in good health. Some clones in this sample may be carry-over from other donors' samples. Sequenced: PBMCs. For the CDR3, the sequence is CASSLGTGLEQYF. The bases are TGTGCCAGCAGTCTGGGAACGGGATTAGAGCAGTACTTC.